The T cell receptor (beta chain) under discussion was sequenced for a study of blood T cells in healthy people across ages. Study at large: For every two T cells, template switching captured about one barcoded beta molecule. Study outcomes and limitations: Relative to aged donors, long-lived donors carried more naive CD4+ cells and displayed higher diversity. A roughly linear fall in TCR beta diversity per million T cells was seen with increasing age.

A second roughly 6 to 11 cycle PCR used barcoded and J-beta primers. From the 5' RACE reads, TCRdb called clonotypes with MiXCR, one entry per CDR3 protein. Counted here are some 800,000 distinct CDR3 sequences, around 42% occurring once; the ten biggest clones make up approximately 20%. With regard to this clonotype: The antigen remains unidentified.

This CDR3 is 16 amino acids long. Losses at the gene ends were 3 bases for V and 0 bases for J; bases not matched to a gene: 3. The extraction recovered at least 5.5 micrograms of total RNA per sample. Sequencing was done on a sample of blood. The chain employs TRBV12-3 or TRBV12-4 and TRBJ2-1, with 9 nucleotides matching TRBD2. The sequence came from a man in his sixties in good health. CDR3 DNA: TGTGCCAGCAGTTTCCGTAGCGGGAGCTCCTACAATGAGCAGTTCTTC. Its protein is CASSFRSGSSYNEQFF.